The text below deals with one TCR beta chain. Its recognized antigen is unknown. No much larger clonotype is one base removed from it; base qualities were not supplied. The source of the sample is a study of blood T cell repertoires in COVID-19 (dated by TCRdb to between 2020 and 2021). With respect to the entire study: The collaborator samples originated in the United States, Italy and Spain and spanned the acute and convalescent phases of COVID-19. The material from the prospective study consisted of cDNA or gDNA derived from T cells, B-cell-depleted T cells, or PBMCs. The dataset comprised deeply sampled blood TCRbeta repertoires from subjects exposed to, actively infected with, or recovered from COVID-19. The repertoires were released in a freely available public database intended as a resource for research on the immune response to SARS-CoV-2. Samples came from the ongoing ImmuneRACE study (first 160 participants) plus 1,254 subjects from 6 global collaborators. A de-identified subject ID, COVID-19 status, age in years and sex were almost always included in the sample metadata. Where available, HLA class I and class II types were taken from metadata supplied by the sample provider and were not determined by assay-based typing.

V has 5 bases trimmed and J has 8 bases trimmed; junction bases matching no gene number 5. The germline V gene encodes CDR1 SGHRS and CDR2 YFSETQ. The CDR3 holds 13 amino acids from the cysteine to the phenylalanine. Of all the DNA, just the CDR3 is kept, 39 bases in frame from base 1. Study-level results and caveats: The quantity of clinical and demographic metadata differed by source and by participant and was supplied without curation.

TCRbeta CDR3 regions were amplified from genomic DNA using the immunoSEQ Assay, a bias-controlled multiplex PCR. Turning to the authors' computational methods: Within the assay, amplification of reference gene primers was used to estimate how many nucleated cells each sample contained. To quantify the absolute abundance of each unique TCRbeta CDR3 rearrangement, sequence reads were collapsed and filtered. For each sample, productive Simpson clonality was calculated as the square root of Simpson's diversity index across productive rearrangements. The source is immuneACCESS, and TCRdb retained only in-frame sequences with V and J called. Part of the clones is not carried over; for the studies checked, unresolved V genes explain less than half of this, and the remainder is unexplained. V and J calls and clone size are those listed in that table; D and trimming were worked out from the DNA. The sample table contains about 99,000 clones; only one count was recorded for just over 85% of them. The top ten hold approximately 13% of the sample.

Whole blood was collected in K2EDTA tubes by collaborating institutions according to the institutions' own protocols. For TCRbeta analysis, collaborators shipped samples as frozen whole blood, isolated PBMCs, or DNA extracted from either of those sample types. The V and J segments used are TRBV5-1 and TRBJ1-4; 8 of the junction bases match TRBD1. Sequencing was performed on peripheral blood. The sequence was collected from a woman in her sixties in a cohort sampled during active or convalescent COVID-19. The CDR3 sequence is CASRVTGGEKLFF. In nucleotides, the sequence is TGCGCCAGCAGAGTTACAGGGGGGGAAAAACTGTTTTTT.